These 20 T cell receptor beta chains were sequenced from one sample in a study of blood T cells in healthy people across ages. Alongside a J-beta primer mix, a sample-barcoded 5' primer served in a second PCR lasting roughly 6 to 11 cycles. TCRdb re-derived calls from the 5' RACE reads in MiXCR, one entry per CDR3 protein. Of some 1.5 million distinct CDR3 sequences in the sample, about 30% were seen once. Input material: blood. The receptors here all came from a woman aged 25-40 years in good health.

This clonotype turned up a few times. The CDR3 sequence: CSDLRLAGGTDTQYF. The CDR3 nucleotides read TGCAGTGACTTACGCCTAGCGGGAGGAACAGATACGCAGTATTTT. This chain links TRBV20-1 with TRBJ2-3; TRBD2 matches at 11 bases. With 7 bases clipped from V and 3 bases from J, the junction kept 9 bases outside the gene matches. The germline V gene has CDR1 DFQATT and CDR2 SNEGSKA (reference sequence). The CDR3 spans 15 residues.

This clonotype was observed many times. The chain has TRBV12-5 and TRBJ2-6; 9 nucleotides line up with TRBD1. The CDR3 spans 19 residues. Germline lookup yields CDR1 LGHNT and CDR2 FRNRAP. The ends lost 5 bases at V and 4 bases at J; junction bases unmatched: 15. CDR3 sequence (DNA): TGTGCTAGTGGTCCCCGGCCCCGGGACAGGGCCGGGGGGGCCAACGTCCTGACTTTC. Protein product: CASGPRPRDRAGGANVLTF.

This clonotype was observed at least ten times. This chain joins TRBV10-3 and TRBJ1-2, with 8 bases lining up with TRBD1. The germline V gene encodes CDR1 ENHRY and CDR2 SYGVKD. V was clipped by 5 bases and J by 2 bases; unmatched bases: 4. This CDR3 comprises 14 residues. CDR3 nucleotide sequence: TGTGCCATCAGTTACGGACAGGGAAACTATGGCTACACCTTC. Its protein product is CAISYGQGNYGYTF.

This clonotype was seen a handful of times. J is TRBJ2-5 and V is TRBV12-3 or TRBV12-4; 7 bases agree with TRBD2. The J call may be mistaken, given a closer DNA end match to TRBJ2-7. CDR3 length equals 14 residues. Here the CDR3 reads CASSPSGLDVEQYF. Here the CDR3 DNA reads TGTGCCAGCAGCCCTAGCGGCCTGGATGTCGAGCAGTACTTC.

The chain is built from TRBV20-1 and TRBJ2-5; 7 positions match TRBD2. Losses at the gene ends were 2 bases for V and 0 bases for J; bases not matched to a gene: 9. Germline CDR1 and CDR2: DFQATT and SNEGSKA (reference sequence). The CDR3 runs to 16 residues. The CDR3 here is CSARTRGLSYQETQYF. DNA of the CDR3: TGCAGTGCTAGAACCCGGGGACTATCCTACCAAGAGACCCAGTACTTC.

Worth noting for this clonotype: This may come from a read error, since a much larger clone is one base off. The CDR3 DNA follows: TGTGCCAGCAGCTTAGGCCATGGGGCCTATGAGCAGTTCTTC. Protein sequence: CASSLGHGAYEQFF. This chain joins TRBV7-3 and TRBJ2-1; D possibly corresponds to TRBD1 (5 bases). The germline V gene has CDR1 SGHTA and CDR2 FQGTGA. V was cut by 2 bases and J by 8 bases, with 13 bases left in between. CDR3 length: 14 residues.

The V call is TRBV21-1, the J call TRBJ2-5; the listed D gene, TRBD1, was not tested against the DNA. The J call is uncertain, as TRBJ2-7 better fits the DNA end. TRBV21-1 is described as a pseudogene. The CDR3 length is 14 residues. The CDR3: CASSKALQGYEQYF. For the CDR3, the DNA is TGTGCCAGCAGCAAAGCGCTTCAGGGTTACGAGCAGTACTTC.

This clonotype came up a few times. The J gene is TRBJ2-3, the V gene TRBV3-1; D is uncertain. Trimming took off 0 bases at V and 4 bases at J, with 17 bases between the two ends. CDR1 is LGHDT, CDR2 YNNKEL, per germline (reference sequence). The CDR3 sequence is 17 residues long. In DNA form, the CDR3 reads TGTGCCAGCAGCCAAGACCTAGTAGAGCTAGAAGCAGATACGCAGTATTTT. Encoded protein: CASSQDLVELEADTQYF.

The chain couples TRBV6-1 to TRBJ2-1; D is possibly TRBD1 (6 bases). The V gene lost 5 bases and the J gene lost 5 bases, with 16 bases spanning the gap. The CDR3 totals 15 residues. Germline loops: CDR1 MNHNS, CDR2 SASEGT. The CDR3 nucleotides read TGTGCCAGCAGTAACCGGGACACAACCAACAATGAGCAGTTCTTC. It specifies CASSNRDTTNNEQFF.

In this sample, this clonotype turned up once. A read error may produce the germline difference seen at one junction end. This rearrangement joins TRBV11-2 to TRBJ2-4, with 7 bases aligning to TRBD1. The J call may be in error: the DNA end matches TRBJ2-7 better. The germline V gene encodes CDR1 SGHAT and CDR2 FQNNGV. The CDR3 contains 14 residues. The CDR3 loop reads CACSSWDRAYEQYF. The CDR3 DNA reads as TGTGCCTGCAGCTCCTGGGACAGAGCATACGAGCAGTACTTC.

At least ten counts were recorded for this clonotype. The chain is built from TRBV6-1 and TRBJ2-3, with no clear D. V lost 4 bases, J lost 4 bases, and 6 bases lay in between. The CDR3 has 12 amino acids. Germline loops: CDR1 MNHNS, CDR2 SASEGT. Here the CDR3 DNA reads TGTGCCAGCAGTGTCCGTTCAGATACGCAGTATTTT. Translation: CASSVRSDTQYF.

V usage is TRBV5-1 and J usage is TRBJ2-7; a weak D match, TRBD1 (5 bases). The germline gives CDR1 SGHRS, CDR2 YFSETQ. Trimming left V 0 bases short and J 1 base short, with 17 bases between. This CDR3 is 17 amino acids long. CDR3 nucleotides: TGCGCCAGCAGCTTGGCGACAGTCTCTAGTGGGTCCTACGAGCAGTACTTC. It translates to CASSLATVSSGSYEQYF.

Only a few counts were recorded for this clonotype. This chain uses TRBV5-1 with TRBJ2-1; 7 bases match TRBD2. Germline V lookup: CDR1 SGHRS, CDR2 YFSETQ. The CDR3 consists of 14 residues. V was pared by 1 base and J by 10 bases, with 8 bases of the junction left unmatched. The CDR3 reads CASSLPTSVGEQFF. As DNA, the CDR3 is TGCGCCAGCAGCTTGCCTACTAGCGTGGGAGAGCAGTTCTTC.

In the case of this clonotype: A read error may explain this, as a much larger clone is one base away. The CDR3 DNA is TGTGCCATCGGACTAGCGGGGGGGCCGGGCAATGGGCAGTTCTTC. It specifies CAIGLAGGPGNGQFF. This rearrangement joins TRBV10-3 to TRBJ2-1; 15 bases align to TRBD2. Germline V CDR1 and CDR2: ENHRY, SYGVKD. The CDR3 is 15 residues long.

The rearrangement uses TRBV10-3 and TRBJ1-2; TRBD1 matches at 8 bases. J lost 6 bases, V lost 0 bases, and 3 bases had no gene match. CDR1 ENHRY and CDR2 SYGVKD come from the germline V gene. The CDR3 consists of 14 residues. The CDR3 here is CAISESSTGDGYTF. CDR3 DNA sequence: TGTGCCATCAGTGAGTCATCGACAGGGGATGGCTACACCTTC.

This chain joins TRBV20-1 and TRBJ2-3; the match to TRBD2 covers 10 bases. The CDR3 loop spans 15 amino acids. Germline assignment: CDR1 DFQATT and CDR2 SNEGSKA (reference sequence). V lost 3 bases and J lost 5; bases outside the gene matches: 8. The CDR3 is CSARNSGGAGDTQYF. The CDR3 DNA follows: TGCAGTGCTAGGAACAGCGGGGGGGCCGGAGATACGCAGTATTTT.

There are a few counts of this clonotype. The genes are TRBV9 and TRBJ1-5, with D hard to call. V was cut by 0 bases and J by 4 bases, with 5 bases left in between. Germline CDR1 and CDR2: SGDLS and YYNGEE. This CDR3 is built from 13 residues. The CDR3 is CASSVDPNQPQHF. CDR3 DNA sequence: TGTGCCAGCAGCGTAGACCCGAATCAGCCCCAGCATTTT.

As to this clonotype: A junction end diverges from the germline sequence, so it may reflect a read error. The rearrangement links TRBV29-1 to TRBJ1-4; D unresolved. Per germline, CDR1 SQVTM and CDR2 ANQGSEA. The CDR3 spans 13 residues. The CDR3 DNA follows: TGTAGCGTTGGAATGAGGCTTGGTGAAAAACTGTTTTTT. This codes for CSVGMRLGEKLFF.

The chain couples TRBV18 to TRBJ1-1, with D unresolved. Trimming took 5 bases from V and 6 from J, leaving 7 bases between them. The CDR3 covers 11 residues. Germline loops: CDR1 KGHSH, CDR2 LQKENI. CDR3 sequence reads: CASSRESEAFF. Here the CDR3 DNA reads TGTGCCAGCTCAAGGGAATCTGAAGCTTTCTTT. Based on the CDR3 plus reference TRBV18 and TRBJ1-1, the full variable domain is NAGVMQNPRHLVRRRGQEARLRCSPMKGHSHVYWYRQLPEEGLKFMVYLQKENIIDESGMPKERFSAEFPKEGPSILRIQQVVRGDSAAYFCASSRESEAFFGQGTRLTVV.

In this sample, this clonotype turned up a few times. The rearrangement joins TRBV7-9 to TRBJ2-5; 8 bases agree with TRBD2. With V trimmed by 6 bases and J by 7 bases, 4 bases remained unmatched. The CDR3 extends over 12 amino acids. Germline values: CDR1 SEHNR, CDR2 FQNEAQ (reference sequence). CDR3 in DNA: TGTGCCAGCAGATTCGCGGGGGGGACCCAGTACTTC. It specifies CASRFAGGTQYF.